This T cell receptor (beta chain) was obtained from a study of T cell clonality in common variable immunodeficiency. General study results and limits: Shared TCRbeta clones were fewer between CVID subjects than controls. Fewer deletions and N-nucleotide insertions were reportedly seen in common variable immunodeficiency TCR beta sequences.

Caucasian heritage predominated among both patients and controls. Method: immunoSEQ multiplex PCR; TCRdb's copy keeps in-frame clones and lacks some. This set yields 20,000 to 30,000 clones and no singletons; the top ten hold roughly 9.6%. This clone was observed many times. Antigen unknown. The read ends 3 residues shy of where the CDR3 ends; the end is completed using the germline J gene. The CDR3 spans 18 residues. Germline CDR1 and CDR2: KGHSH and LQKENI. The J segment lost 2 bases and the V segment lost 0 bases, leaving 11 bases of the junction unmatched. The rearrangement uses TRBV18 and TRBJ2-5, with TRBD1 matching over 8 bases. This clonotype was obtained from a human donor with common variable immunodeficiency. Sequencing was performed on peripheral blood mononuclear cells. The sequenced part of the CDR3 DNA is TGTGCCAGCTCACCACCGCATAGGGAACAGGGGGTACAAGAGACC. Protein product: CASSPPHREQGVQET. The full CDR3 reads CASSPPHREQGVQETQYF.